Below, one T cell receptor (beta chain) is given with its context. What it binds is not known. The source of the sample is a study of T cell responses to AZD1222 COVID-19 vaccine. General study results and limits: There were mostly white British donors and more females than males, and clonal diversity was possibly underestimated.

Germline V lookup: CDR1 SGHTA, CDR2 FQGTGA. With 7 bases removed from V and 0 bases from J, the gap between germline ends came to 26 bases. The length of the CDR3 is 19 residues. The repertoire was sequenced with immunoSEQ multiplex PCR; TCRdb's copy has only in-frame clones and lacks some. The table records 95,000 to 100,000 clones, roughly 80% of them present only once. The chain uses TRBV7-3 and TRBJ2-3; possibly TRBD1 for D (6 bases). Sequences were derived from peripheral blood, sampled 28 days after the second AZD1222 dose. This receptor was identified in an adult who received the AZD1222 COVID-19 vaccine. This chain's CDR3 is CASTRKLFTGFGSTDTQYF. The CDR3 nucleotides read TGTGCCAGCACCAGAAAACTATTCACAGGGTTTGGGAGCACAGATACGCAGTATTTT.